One sample yielded the 9 T cell receptor beta chains listed below, sequenced in a study of shared clonotypes between healthy human individuals. Some clones are missing from TCRdb's copy, which holds only in-frame ones; the method was immunoSEQ multiplex PCR. Here the sample spans over 850,000 clones, 75% to 85% being singletons. Sequenced sample: memory CD4+ T cells from PBMCs. The sample's subset: CD45RA-negative fraction. These receptors all stem from a man between 18 and 35 years old in good health. Some clones in this sample may be carry-over from other donors' samples.

The rearrangement uses TRBV15 and TRBJ1-4, with no clear D. V was trimmed by 3 bases and J by 7 bases, leaving 15 bases between them. CDR1 and CDR2 (germline): LNHNV, YYDKDF (reference sequence). This CDR3 has 15 residues. Here the CDR3 DNA reads TGTGCCACCAGCAGGGAGAGGGTACGGGGTGAAAAACTGTTTTTT. Amino acid sequence: CATSRERVRGEKLFF. Full variable domain (missing parts from reference TRBV15 and TRBJ1-4): DAMVIQNPRYQVTQFGKPVTLSCSQTLNHNVMYWYQQKSSQAPKLLFHYYDKDFNNEADTPDNFQSRRPNTSFCFLDIRSPGLGDTAMYLCATSRERVRGEKLFFGSGTQLSVL.

The chain is built from TRBV4-1 and TRBJ1-1; possibly TRBD1 for D (5 bases). CDR3 length equals 16 residues. Trimming cost V 2 bases and J 0 bases, with 13 bases left between them. Germline V gene data show CDR1 as MGHRA and CDR2 as YSYEKL. DNA of the CDR3: TGCGCCAGCAGCCAACGTCCCCAGGGATTGAACACTGAAGCTTTCTTT. Its protein is CASSQRPQGLNTEAFF.

The J gene is TRBJ1-1, the V gene TRBV27; D is uncertain. The CDR3 covers 12 residues. The germline gives CDR1 MNHEY, CDR2 SMNVEV (reference sequence). The V and J ends lost 6 bases and 3 bases respectively, with 8 bases between them. CDR3 coding DNA: TGTGCCAGCAGAACTAGCTACACTGAAGCTTTCTTT. As protein: CASRTSYTEAFF.

The chain links TRBV7-2 to TRBJ2-5; 8 positions agree with TRBD1. The CDR3 has 19 residues. Germline V gives CDR1 SGHTA, CDR2 FQGNSA. J was trimmed by 3 bases and V by 2 bases; bases with no gene match: 17. CDR3 region: CASSLLVWQGAKWEETQYF. CDR3 nucleotide sequence: TGTGCCAGCAGCTTATTGGTGTGGCAGGGGGCTAAGTGGGAAGAGACCCAGTACTTC.

The chain carries TRBV6-1 and TRBJ1-5; D is unresolved. The CDR3 runs 15 residues. Germline V gene sequence: CDR1 MNHNS, CDR2 SASEGT. V was pared by 1 base and J by 0 bases, with 7 bases between. CDR3: CASSEGWNSNQPQHF. In DNA form, the CDR3 reads TGTGCCAGCAGTGAAGGGTGGAATAGCAATCAGCCCCAGCATTTT.

A note on this clone: Germline and junction disagree at one end, which may indicate a read error. The genes are TRBV5-1 and TRBJ2-3; 9 positions match TRBD1. In germline, CDR1 is SGHRS, CDR2 YFSETQ. The CDR3 has 15 amino acids. CDR3 sequence reads: CASSQGQGHTDTQYF. The CDR3 coding sequence is TGTGCCAGCAGCCAGGGACAGGGACACACAGATACGCAGTATTTT.

In regard to this clone: Other DNA sequences from this sample encode an identical CDR3 as well. The rearrangement uses TRBV5-1 and TRBJ2-3; D possibly uses TRBD1 or TRBD2 (5 bases each). The germline V gene encodes CDR1 SGHRS and CDR2 YFSETQ. Deletions cut 4 bases from V and 3 bases from J, with 9 bases between. This CDR3 region has 13 residues. The CDR3: CASSLGATDTQYF. The DNA of the CDR3 is TGCGCCAGCAGCCTCGGGGCGACAGATACGCAGTATTTT.

This chain uses TRBV28 with TRBJ2-2; TRBD2 matches at 9 bases. The CDR3 is 20 amino acids. V trimming: 3 bases; J trimming: 6 bases; junction bases outside the gene matches: 20. Germline V lookup: CDR1 MDHEN, CDR2 SYDVKM. The CDR3 DNA follows: TGTGCCAGCAGTTTCTCCCCCTTAAGTACACTGACTAGCGGCGCCGGGGAGCTGTTTTTT. It yields the protein CASSFSPLSTLTSGAGELFF. Using reference TRBV28 and TRBJ2-2 for the parts outside the CDR3, the full variable domain is DVKVTQSSRYLVKRTGEKVFLECVQDMDHENMFWYRQDPGLGLRLIYFSYDVKMKEKGDIPEGYSVSREKKERFSLILESASTNQTSMYLCASSFSPLSTLTSGAGELFFGEGSRLTVL.

The V call is TRBV19, the J call TRBJ2-1; TRBD2 agrees at 10 bases. Germline lookup yields CDR1 LNHDA and CDR2 SQIVND (reference sequence). CDR3 length equals 15 residues. V was pared by 7 bases and J by 10 bases, with 13 bases of the junction left unmatched. The CDR3 bases are TGTGCCAGTAAGAGTATGGCTAGCGGGAGTCCAGAGCAGTTCTTC. This translates into CASKSMASGSPEQFF.